Shown below are 5 T cell receptor beta chains from a single sample sequenced in a study of CD8+CD57+ T cells in acquired aplastic anemia. Genomic DNA served as template for TCR beta VDJ and CDR3 profiling. TCRdb redid the calling of the reads with MiXCR, one entry per CDR3 protein. The table shows about 80,000 distinct CDR3 sequences, with approximately 46% occurring only once. The sequencing input was sorted CD4+, CD8+, or CD8+CD57+ T cells (not recorded which) from PBMCs. The receptors stem from a human donor in good health, serving as a control.

This clonotype was found many times. This chain uses TRBV15 with TRBJ2-5; D is ambiguous. The V end lost 3 bases, the J end lost 5 bases, and 22 bases lay between the germline ends. The CDR3 totals 17 residues. The V gene's germline CDR1 is LNHNV and CDR2 YYDKDF (reference sequence). The CDR3 loop reads CATSRSNPPTSLETQYF. DNA for the CDR3: TGTGCCACCAGCAGGTCAAACCCACCCACTTCTCTGGAGACCCAGTACTTC.

This chain joins TRBV15 and TRBJ1-4; D possibly corresponds to TRBD1 (6 bases). The CDR3 contains 16 residues. Germline V gene sequence: CDR1 LNHNV, CDR2 YYDKDF (reference sequence). V lost 1 base and J lost 0, with 9 bases in between. CDR3 nucleotide sequence: TGTGCCACCAGCAGAGGTAACAGGGCAACTAATGAAAAACTGTTTTTT. Translated, it gives CATSRGNRATNEKLFF.

This clonotype was found a few times. CDR3 nucleotides: TGCAGCGTCCGACAGGGAATTTACGAGCAGTACTTC. Residues: CSVRQGIYEQYF. The chain joins TRBV29-1 to TRBJ2-7, with 7 nucleotides matching TRBD1. The J segment lost 4 bases and the V segment lost 6 bases, leaving 6 bases of the junction unmatched. Germline V CDR1 and CDR2: SQVTM, ANQGSEA. The CDR3 has 12 amino acids.

This clonotype was observed a few times. The chain links TRBV13 to TRBJ1-1, with D unresolved. The CDR3 has 15 amino acids. V was shortened by 5 bases and J by 1 base, with 14 bases between the two germline ends. Germline values: CDR1 PRHDT, CDR2 FYEKMQ (reference sequence). CDR3 protein: CASSARTGENTEAFF. The CDR3 coding sequence is TGTGCCAGCAGCGCACGGACGGGAGAGAACACTGAAGCTTTCTTT.

Concerning this clonotype: It may be a read error: a sequence one base away is much more abundant. The conserved closing phenylalanine or tryptophan is absent in this CDR3, likely reflecting a read error. The J gene is TRBJ2-7, the V gene TRBV6-1; D ambiguous. V lost 3 bases to trimming and J lost 9 bases, with 9 bases between them. The CDR3 has 11 residues. Germline loops: CDR1 MNHNS, CDR2 SASEGT. CDR3 loop: CASSDYLGQYI. In DNA form, the CDR3 reads TGTGCCAGCAGTGATTACCTAGGGCAGTACATC.